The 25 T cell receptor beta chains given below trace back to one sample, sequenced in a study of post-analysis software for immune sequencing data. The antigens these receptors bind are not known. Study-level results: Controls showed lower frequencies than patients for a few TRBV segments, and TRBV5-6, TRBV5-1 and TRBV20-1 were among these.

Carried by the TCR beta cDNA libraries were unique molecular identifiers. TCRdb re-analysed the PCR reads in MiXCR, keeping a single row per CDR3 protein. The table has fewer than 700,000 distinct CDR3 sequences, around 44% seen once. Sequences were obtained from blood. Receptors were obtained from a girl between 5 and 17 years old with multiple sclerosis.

CDR3 sequence reads: CASSTSLAYDEQFF. In DNA, the CDR3 is TGTGCCAGCAGCACCAGTCTAGCTTACGATGAGCAGTTCTTC. The V call is TRBV9, the J call TRBJ2-1; a possible D gene is TRBD2 (5 bases). CDR3 length: 14 residues. V was pared by 4 bases and J by 8 bases, with 16 bases between. CDR1 is SGDLS and CDR2 is YYNGEE in the germline V gene.

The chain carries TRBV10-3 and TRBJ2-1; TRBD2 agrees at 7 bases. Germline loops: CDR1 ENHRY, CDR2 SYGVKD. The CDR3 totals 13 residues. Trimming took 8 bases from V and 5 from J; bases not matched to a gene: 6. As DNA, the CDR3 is TGTGCCATCTGGGGGGGAGTAGACAATGAGCAGTTCTTC. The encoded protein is CAIWGGVDNEQFF.

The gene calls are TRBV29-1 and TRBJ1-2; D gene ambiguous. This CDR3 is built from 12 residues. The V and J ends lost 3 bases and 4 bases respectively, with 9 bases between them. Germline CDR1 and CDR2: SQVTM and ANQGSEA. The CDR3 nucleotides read TGCAGCGTTGAGAACAAGGGCTATGGCTACACCTTC. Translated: CSVENKGYGYTF.

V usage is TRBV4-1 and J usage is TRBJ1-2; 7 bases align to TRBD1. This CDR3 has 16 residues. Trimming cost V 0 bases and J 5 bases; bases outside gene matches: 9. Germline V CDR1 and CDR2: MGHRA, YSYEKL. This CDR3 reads CASSQDLRTGAYGYTF. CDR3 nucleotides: TGCGCCAGCAGCCAAGATCTAAGGACAGGCGCTTATGGCTACACCTTC.

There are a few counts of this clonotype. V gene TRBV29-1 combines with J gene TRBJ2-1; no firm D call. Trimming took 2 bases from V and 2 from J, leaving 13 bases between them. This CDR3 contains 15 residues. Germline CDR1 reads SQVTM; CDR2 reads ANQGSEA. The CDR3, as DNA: TGCAGCGTTGAATCGCGGAACAACCCCTACAATGAGCAGTTCTTC. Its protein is CSVESRNNPYNEQFF.

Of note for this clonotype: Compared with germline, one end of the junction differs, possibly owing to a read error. The CDR3 DNA reads TGTGCCAGCAGTGGGACTAGCGGGGGCGCAGATGCGCAGTATTTT. Translation gives CASSGTSGGADAQYF. The J gene is TRBJ2-3, the V gene TRBV12-3 or TRBV12-4; 14 bases match TRBD2. The CDR3 is made up of 15 amino acids.

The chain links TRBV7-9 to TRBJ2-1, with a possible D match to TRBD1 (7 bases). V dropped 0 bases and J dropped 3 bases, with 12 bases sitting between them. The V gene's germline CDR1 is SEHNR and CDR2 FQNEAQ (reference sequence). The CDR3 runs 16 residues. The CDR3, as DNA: TGTGCCAGCAGCTTAGCCGGCAGGGGGGACTACAATGAGCAGTTCTTC. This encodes CASSLAGRGDYNEQFF.

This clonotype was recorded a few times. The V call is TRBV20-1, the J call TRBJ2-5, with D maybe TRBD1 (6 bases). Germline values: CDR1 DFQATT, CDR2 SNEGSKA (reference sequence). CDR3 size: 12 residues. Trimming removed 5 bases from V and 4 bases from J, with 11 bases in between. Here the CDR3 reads CSAPGDTETQYF. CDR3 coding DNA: TGCAGTGCTCCAGGGGATACAGAGACCCAGTACTTC.

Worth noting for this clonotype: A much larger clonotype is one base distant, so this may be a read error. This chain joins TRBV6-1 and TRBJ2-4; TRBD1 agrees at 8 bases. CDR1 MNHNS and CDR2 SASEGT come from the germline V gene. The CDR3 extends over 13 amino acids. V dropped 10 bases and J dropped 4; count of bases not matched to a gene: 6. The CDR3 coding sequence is TGTGCCAACAGGCACAGGGGGAAAAACATTCAGTACTTC. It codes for CANRHRGKNIQYF.

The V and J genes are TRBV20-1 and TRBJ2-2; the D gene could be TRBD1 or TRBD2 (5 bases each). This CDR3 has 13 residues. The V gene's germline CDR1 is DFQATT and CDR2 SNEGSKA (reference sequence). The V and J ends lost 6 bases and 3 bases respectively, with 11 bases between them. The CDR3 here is CSARGRYTGELFF. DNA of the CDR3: TGCAGTGCGAGGGGTCGGTACACCGGGGAGCTGTTTTTT.

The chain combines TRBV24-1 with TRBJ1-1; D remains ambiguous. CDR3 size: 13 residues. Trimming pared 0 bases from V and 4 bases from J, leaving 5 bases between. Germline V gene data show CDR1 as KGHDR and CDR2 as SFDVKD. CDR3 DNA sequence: TGTGCCACCAGTGATTTGTATGGCACTGAAGCTTTCTTT. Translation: CATSDLYGTEAFF.

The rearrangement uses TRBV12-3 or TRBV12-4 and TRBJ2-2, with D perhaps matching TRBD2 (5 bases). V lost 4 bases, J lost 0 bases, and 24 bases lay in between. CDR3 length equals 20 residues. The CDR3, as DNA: TGTGCCAGCAGTTCCCCCCGAGTTGACGGAGGCCTCGCGAACACCGGGGAGCTGTTTTTT. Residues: CASSSPRVDGGLANTGELFF.

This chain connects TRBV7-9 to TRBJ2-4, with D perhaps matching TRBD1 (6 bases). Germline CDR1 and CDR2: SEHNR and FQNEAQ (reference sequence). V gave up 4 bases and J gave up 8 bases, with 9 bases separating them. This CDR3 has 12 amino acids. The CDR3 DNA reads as TGTGCCAGCAGCTCGACAGGCTACATTCAGTACTTC. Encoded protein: CASSSTGYIQYF.

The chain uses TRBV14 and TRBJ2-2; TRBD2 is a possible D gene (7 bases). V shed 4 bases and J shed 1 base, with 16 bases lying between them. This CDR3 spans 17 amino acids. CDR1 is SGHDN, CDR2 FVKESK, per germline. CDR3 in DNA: TGTGCCAGCAGCCCGGGGGGCTACCAACTGAACACCGGGGAGCTGTTTTTT. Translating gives CASSPGGYQLNTGELFF.

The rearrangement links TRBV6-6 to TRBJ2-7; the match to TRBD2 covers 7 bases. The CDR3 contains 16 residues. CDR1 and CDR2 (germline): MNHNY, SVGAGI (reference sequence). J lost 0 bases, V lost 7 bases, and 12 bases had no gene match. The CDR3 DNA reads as TGTGCCAGCATGGGCTGGAAAACGGGAGGCTCCTACGAGCAGTACTTC. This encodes CASMGWKTGGSYEQYF.

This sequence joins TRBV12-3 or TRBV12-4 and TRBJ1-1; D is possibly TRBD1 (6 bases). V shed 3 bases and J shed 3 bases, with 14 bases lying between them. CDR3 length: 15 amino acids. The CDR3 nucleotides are TGTGCCAGCAGTTTCCCGGGGGCGAGAGACACTGAAGCTTTCTTT. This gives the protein CASSFPGARDTEAFF.

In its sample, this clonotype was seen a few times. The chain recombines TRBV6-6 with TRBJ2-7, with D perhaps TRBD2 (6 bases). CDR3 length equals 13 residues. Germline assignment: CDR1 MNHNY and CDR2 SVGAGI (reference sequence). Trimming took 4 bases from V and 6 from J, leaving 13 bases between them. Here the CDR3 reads CASSSQDYREQYF. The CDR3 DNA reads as TGTGCCAGCAGTTCCCAGGACTACCGCGAGCAGTACTTC.

Here the CDR3 DNA reads TGTGCCAGCAGCCTCGGGACAGGGGGATTCTCTGGGGCCAACGTCCTGACTTTC. It specifies CASSLGTGGFSGANVLTF. The rearrangement joins TRBV5-8 to TRBJ2-6; 11 bases are shared with TRBD1. With 4 bases clipped from V and 0 bases from J, the junction kept 6 bases outside the gene matches. The CDR3 consists of 18 residues. Germline V gene sequence: CDR1 SGHTS, CDR2 YDEGEE.

The CDR3 DNA reads TGCAGTGCTCTTAGCGGGGGGGCCGGGGAGACCCAGTACTTC. This translates into CSALSGGAGETQYF. The rearrangement uses TRBV20-1 and TRBJ2-5, with 11 bases matching TRBD2. The CDR3 has 14 residues. CDR1 is DFQATT, CDR2 SNEGSKA, per germline (reference sequence). The J segment lost 5 bases and the V segment lost 5 bases, leaving 7 bases of the junction unmatched.

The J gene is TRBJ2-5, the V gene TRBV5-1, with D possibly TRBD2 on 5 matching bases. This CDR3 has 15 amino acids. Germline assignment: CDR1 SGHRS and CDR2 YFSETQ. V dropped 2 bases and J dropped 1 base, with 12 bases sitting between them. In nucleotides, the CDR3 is TGCGCCAGCAGCTTCCGAGCGGTGTGCCAAGAGACCCAGTACTTC. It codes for CASSFRAVCQETQYF.

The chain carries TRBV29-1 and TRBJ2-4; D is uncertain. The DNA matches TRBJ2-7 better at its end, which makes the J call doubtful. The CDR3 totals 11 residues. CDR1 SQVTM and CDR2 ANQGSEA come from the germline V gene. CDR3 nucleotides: TGCAGCGTTGAAGGGAACTACGAGCAGTACTTC. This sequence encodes CSVEGNYEQYF.

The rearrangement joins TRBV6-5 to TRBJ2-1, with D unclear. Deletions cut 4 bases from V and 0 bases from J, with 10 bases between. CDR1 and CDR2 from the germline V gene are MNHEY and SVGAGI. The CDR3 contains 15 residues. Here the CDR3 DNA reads TGTGCCAGCAGTTTTGGGCAGAGCTCCTACAATGAGCAGTTCTTC. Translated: CASSFGQSSYNEQFF.

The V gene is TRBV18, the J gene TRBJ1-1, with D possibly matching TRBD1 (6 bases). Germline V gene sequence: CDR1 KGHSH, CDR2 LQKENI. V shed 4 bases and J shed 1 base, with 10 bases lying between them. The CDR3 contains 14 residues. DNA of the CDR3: TGTGCCAGCTCACGGGAGACAGGGAACACTGAAGCTTTCTTT. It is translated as CASSRETGNTEAFF.

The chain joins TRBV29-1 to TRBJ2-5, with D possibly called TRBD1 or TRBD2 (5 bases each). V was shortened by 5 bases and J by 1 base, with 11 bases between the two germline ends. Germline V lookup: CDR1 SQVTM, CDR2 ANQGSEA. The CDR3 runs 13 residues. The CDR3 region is CSVSTGPQETQYF. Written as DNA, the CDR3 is TGCAGCGTTTCGACGGGGCCCCAAGAGACCCAGTACTTC.

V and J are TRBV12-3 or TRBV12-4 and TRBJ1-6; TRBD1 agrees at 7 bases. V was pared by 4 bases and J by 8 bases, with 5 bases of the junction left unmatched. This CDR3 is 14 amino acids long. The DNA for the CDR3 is TGTGCCAGCAGTTCGACAGGGAGGGATTCACCCCTCCACTTT. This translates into CASSSTGRDSPLHF.